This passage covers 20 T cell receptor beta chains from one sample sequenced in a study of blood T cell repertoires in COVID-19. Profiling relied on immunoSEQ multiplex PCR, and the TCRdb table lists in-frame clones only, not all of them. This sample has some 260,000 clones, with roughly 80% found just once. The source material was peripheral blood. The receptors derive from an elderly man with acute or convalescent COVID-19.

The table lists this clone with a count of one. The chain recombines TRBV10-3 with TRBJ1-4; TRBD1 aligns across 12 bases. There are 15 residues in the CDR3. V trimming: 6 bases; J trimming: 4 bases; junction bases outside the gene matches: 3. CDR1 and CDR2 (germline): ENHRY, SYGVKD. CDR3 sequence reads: CAIRGTGGLNEKLFF. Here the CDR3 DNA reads TGTGCCATCAGGGGGACAGGGGGCCTTAATGAAAAACTGTTTTTT.

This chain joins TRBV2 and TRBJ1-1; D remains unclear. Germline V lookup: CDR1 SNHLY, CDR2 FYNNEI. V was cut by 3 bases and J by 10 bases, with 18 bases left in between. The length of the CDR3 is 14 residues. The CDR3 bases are TGTGCCAGCAGTGATTTCTGGACTTCCGAGGGAGCTTTCTTT. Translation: CASSDFWTSEGAFF.

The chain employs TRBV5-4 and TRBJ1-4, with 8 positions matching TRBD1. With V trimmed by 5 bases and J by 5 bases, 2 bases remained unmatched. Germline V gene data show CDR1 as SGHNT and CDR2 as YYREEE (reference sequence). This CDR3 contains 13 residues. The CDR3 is CASRQGGNEKLFF. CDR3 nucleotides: TGTGCCAGCAGACAGGGGGGGAATGAAAAACTGTTTTTT.

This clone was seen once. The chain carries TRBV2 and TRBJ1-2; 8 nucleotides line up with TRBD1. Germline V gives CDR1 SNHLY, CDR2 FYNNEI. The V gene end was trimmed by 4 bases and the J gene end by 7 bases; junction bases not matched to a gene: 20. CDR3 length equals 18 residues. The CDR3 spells CASSVGTGRMGPIGGYTF. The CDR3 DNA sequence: TGTGCCAGCAGTGTGGGGACAGGCAGGATGGGACCCATCGGTGGCTACACCTTC. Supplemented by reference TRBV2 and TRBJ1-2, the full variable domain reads EPEVTQTPSHQVTQMGQEVILRCVPISNHLYFYWYRQILGQKVEFLVSFYNNEISEKSEIFDDQFSVERPDGSNFTLKIRSTKLEDSAMYFCASSVGTGRMGPIGGYTFGSGTRLTVV.

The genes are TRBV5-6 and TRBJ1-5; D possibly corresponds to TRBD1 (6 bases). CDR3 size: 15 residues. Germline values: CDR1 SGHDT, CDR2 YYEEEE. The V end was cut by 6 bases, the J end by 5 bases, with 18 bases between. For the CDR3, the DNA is TGTGCCAGCAAACCGTCAGGGGAATGGGATCAGCCCCAGCATTTT. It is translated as CASKPSGEWDQPQHF.

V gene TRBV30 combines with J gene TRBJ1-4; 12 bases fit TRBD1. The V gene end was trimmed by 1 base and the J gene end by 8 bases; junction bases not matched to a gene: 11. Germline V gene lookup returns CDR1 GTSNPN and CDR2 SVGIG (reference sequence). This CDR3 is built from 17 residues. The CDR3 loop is CAWSASGQGAWKEKLFF. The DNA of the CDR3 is TGTGCCTGGAGTGCCTCGGGACAGGGGGCATGGAAAGAAAAACTGTTTTTT.

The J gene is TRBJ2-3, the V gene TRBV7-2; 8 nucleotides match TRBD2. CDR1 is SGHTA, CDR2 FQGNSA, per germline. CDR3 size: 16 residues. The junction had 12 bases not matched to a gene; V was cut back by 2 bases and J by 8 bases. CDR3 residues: CASSLRAGTSQATQYF. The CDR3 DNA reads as TGTGCCAGCAGCTTAAGGGCGGGGACTAGTCAAGCTACGCAGTATTTT.

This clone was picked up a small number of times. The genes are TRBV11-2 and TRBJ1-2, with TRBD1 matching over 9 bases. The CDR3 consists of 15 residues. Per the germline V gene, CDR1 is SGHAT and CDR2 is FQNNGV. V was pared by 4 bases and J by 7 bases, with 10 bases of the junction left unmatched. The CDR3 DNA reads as TGTGCCAGCAGCTCCCCCCTAAGGGACAGGGTTGGCTACACCTTC. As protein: CASSSPLRDRVGYTF.

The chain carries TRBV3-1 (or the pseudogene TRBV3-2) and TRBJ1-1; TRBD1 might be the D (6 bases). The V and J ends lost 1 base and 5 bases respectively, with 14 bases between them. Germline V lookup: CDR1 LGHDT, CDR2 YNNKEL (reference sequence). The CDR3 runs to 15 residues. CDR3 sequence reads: CASSQGTGSVTEAFF. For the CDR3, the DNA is TGTGCCAGCAGCCAAGGCACAGGGTCGGTTACTGAAGCTTTCTTT.

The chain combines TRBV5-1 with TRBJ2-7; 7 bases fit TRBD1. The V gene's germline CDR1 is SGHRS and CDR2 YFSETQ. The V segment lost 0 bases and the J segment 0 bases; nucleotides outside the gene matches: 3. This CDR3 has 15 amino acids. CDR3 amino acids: CASSLEGGRSYEQYF. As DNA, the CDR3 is TGCGCCAGCAGCTTGGAAGGGGGCCGCTCCTACGAGCAGTACTTC.

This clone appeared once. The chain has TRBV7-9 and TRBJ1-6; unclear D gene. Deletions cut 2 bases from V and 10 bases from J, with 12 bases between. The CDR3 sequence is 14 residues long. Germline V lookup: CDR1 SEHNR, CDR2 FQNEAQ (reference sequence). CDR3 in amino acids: CASSLSVGGSPLHF. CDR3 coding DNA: TGTGCCAGCAGCTTAAGTGTGGGAGGATCACCCCTCCACTTT.

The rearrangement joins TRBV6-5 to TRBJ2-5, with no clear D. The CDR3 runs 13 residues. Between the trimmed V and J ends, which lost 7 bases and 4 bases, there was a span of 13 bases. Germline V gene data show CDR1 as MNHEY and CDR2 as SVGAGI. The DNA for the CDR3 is TGTGCCAGCACCAAAGGCGGTTCAGAGACCCAGTACTTC. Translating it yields CASTKGGSETQYF.

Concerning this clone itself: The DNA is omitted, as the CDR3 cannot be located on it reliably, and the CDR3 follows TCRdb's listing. The CDR3 loop reads CASSFRAREEPQHF. The genes are TRBV27 and TRBJ1-5. Termini included, the CDR3 measures 14 amino acids. CDR1 MNHEY and CDR2 SMNVEV come from the germline V gene (reference sequence).

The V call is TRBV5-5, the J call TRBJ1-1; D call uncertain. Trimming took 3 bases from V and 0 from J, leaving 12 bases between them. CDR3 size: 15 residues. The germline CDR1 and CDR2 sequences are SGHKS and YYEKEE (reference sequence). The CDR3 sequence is CASSYLTSMNTEAFF. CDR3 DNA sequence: TGTGCCAGCAGCTACCTGACATCGATGAACACTGAAGCTTTCTTT.

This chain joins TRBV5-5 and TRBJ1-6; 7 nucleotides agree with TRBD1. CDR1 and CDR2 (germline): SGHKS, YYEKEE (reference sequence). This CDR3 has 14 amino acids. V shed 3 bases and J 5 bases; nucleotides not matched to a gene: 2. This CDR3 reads CASSSTGNNSPLHF. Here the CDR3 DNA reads TGTGCCAGCAGCTCGACAGGGAATAATTCACCCCTCCACTTT.

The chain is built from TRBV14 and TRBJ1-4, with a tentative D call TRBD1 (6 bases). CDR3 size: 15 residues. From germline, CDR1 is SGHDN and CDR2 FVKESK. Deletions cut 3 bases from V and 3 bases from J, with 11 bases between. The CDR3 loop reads CASSQNRVANEKLFF. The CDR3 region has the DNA TGTGCCAGCAGCCAGAACAGGGTGGCTAATGAAAAACTGTTTTTT.

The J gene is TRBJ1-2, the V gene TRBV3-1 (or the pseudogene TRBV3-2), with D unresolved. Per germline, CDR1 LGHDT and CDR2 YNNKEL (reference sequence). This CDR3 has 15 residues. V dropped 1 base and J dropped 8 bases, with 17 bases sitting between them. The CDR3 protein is CASSQGRLLGNGYTF. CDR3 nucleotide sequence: TGTGCCAGCAGCCAAGGGAGGCTTCTGGGAAACGGCTACACCTTC.

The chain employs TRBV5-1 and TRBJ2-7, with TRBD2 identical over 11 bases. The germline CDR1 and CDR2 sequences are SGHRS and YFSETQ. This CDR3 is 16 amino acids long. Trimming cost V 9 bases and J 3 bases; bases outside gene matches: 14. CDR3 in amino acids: CATSAGTSGRVYEQYF. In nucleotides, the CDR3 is TGCGCCACCTCGGCCGGGACTAGCGGAAGGGTCTACGAGCAGTACTTC.

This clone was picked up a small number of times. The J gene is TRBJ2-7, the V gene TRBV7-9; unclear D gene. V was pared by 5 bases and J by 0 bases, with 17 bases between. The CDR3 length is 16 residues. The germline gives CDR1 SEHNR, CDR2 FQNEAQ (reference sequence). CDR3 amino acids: CASSLLETENSYEQYF. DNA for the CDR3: TGTGCCAGCAGCCTACTCGAAACAGAGAACTCCTACGAGCAGTACTTC.

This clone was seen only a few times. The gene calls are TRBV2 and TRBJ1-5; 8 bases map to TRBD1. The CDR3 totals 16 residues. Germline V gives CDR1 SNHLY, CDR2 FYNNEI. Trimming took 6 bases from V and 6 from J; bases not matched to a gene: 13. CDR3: CASSPRLQGVSQPQHF. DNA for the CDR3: TGTGCCAGCAGCCCAAGGTTACAGGGGGTGAGTCAGCCCCAGCATTTT.